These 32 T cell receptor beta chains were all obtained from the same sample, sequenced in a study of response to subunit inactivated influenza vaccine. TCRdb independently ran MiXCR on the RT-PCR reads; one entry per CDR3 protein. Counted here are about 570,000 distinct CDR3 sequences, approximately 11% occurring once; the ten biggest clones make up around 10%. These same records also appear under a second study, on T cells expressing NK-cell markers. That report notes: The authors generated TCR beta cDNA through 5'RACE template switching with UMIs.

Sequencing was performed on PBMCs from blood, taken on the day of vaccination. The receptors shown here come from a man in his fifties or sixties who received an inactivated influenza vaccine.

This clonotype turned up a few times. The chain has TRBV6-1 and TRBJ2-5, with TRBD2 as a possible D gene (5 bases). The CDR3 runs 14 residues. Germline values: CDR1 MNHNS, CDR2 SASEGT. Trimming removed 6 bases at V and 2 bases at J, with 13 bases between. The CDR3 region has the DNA TGTGCCAGCAGGGATGCTAGCCTTCAAGAGACCCAGTACTTC. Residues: CASRDASLQETQYF.

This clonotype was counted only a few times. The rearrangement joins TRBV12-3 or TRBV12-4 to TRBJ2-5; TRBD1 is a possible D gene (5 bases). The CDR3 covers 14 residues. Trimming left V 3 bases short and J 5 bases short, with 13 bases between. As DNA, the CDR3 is TGTGCCAGCAGTTTGGGCAGGGAAATGGAGACCCAGTACTTC. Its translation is CASSLGREMETQYF.

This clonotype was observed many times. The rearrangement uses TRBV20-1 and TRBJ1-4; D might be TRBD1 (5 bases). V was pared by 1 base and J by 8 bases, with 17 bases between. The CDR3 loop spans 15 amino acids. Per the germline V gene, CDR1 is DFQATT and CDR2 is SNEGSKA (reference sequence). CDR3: CSARGDSGEEEKLFF. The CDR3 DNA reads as TGCAGTGCTAGAGGCGACAGCGGAGAAGAGGAAAAACTGTTTTTT.

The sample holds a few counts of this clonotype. The chain's CDR3 is CASSHTSGGSYEQYF. CDR3 DNA: TGTGCCAGCAGCCACACTAGCGGGGGTTCCTACGAGCAGTACTTC. The chain is built from TRBV3-1 and TRBJ2-7; 11 bases are a match to TRBD2. CDR1 and CDR2 from the germline V gene are LGHDT and YNNKEL (reference sequence). The J segment lost 1 base and the V segment lost 3 bases, leaving 2 bases of the junction unmatched. The CDR3 has 15 residues.

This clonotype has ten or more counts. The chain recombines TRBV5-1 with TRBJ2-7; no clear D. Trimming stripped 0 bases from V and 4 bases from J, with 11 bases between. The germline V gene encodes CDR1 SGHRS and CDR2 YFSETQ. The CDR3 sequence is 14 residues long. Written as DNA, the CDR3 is TGCGCCAGCAGCTTGGCCCCAGAGCAGTACGAGCAGTACTTC. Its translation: CASSLAPEQYEQYF. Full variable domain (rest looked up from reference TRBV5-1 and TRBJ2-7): KAGVTQTPRYLIKTRGQQVTLSCSPISGHRSVSWYQQTPGQGLQFLFEYFSETQRNKGNFPGRFSGRQFSNSRSEMNVSTLELGDSALYLCASSLAPEQYEQYFGPGTRLTVT.

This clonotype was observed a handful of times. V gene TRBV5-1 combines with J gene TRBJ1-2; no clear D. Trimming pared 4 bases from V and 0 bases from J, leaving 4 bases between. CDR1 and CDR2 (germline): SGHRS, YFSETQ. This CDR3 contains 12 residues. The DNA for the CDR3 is TGCGCCAGCAGCGACCCTAACTATGGCTACACCTTC. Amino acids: CASSDPNYGYTF.

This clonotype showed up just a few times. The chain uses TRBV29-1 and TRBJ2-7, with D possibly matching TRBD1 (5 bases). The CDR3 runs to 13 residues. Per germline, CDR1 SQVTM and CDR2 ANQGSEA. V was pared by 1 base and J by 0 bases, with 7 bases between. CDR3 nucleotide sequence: TGCAGCGTTGAAGGTGACAGCTCCTACGAGCAGTACTTC. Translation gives CSVEGDSSYEQYF.

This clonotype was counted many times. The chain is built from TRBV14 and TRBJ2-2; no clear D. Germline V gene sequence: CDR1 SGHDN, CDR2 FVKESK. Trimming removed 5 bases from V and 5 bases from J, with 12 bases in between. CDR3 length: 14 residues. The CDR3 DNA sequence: TGTGCCAGCAGCACGCGCCTTGGGACCGGGGAGCTGTTTTTT. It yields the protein CASSTRLGTGELFF.

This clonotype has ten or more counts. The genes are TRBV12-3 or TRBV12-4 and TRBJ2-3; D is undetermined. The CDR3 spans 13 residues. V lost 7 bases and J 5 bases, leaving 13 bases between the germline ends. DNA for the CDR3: TGTGCCAGCATTCCATCTGGCCAAGATACGCAGTATTTT. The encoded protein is CASIPSGQDTQYF.

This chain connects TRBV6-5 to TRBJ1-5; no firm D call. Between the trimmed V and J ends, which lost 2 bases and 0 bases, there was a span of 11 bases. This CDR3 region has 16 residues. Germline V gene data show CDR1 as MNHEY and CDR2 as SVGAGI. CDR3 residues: CASSYEPKPSNQPQHF. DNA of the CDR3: TGTGCCAGCAGTTACGAGCCGAAACCTAGCAATCAGCCCCAGCATTTT.

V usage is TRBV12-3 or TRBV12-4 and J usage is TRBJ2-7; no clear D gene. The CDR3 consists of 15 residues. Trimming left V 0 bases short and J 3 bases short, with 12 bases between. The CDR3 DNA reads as TGTGCCAGCAGTTTAGCGGGCTCCGGCTACTACGAGCAGTACTTC. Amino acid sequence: CASSLAGSGYYEQYF.

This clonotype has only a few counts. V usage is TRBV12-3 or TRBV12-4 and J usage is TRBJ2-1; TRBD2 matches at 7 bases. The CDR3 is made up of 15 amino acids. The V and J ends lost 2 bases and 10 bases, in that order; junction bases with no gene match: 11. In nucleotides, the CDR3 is TGTGCCAGCAGTTTATCGGCGGGAGCCAGGTGGGAGCAGTTCTTC. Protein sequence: CASSLSAGARWEQFF.

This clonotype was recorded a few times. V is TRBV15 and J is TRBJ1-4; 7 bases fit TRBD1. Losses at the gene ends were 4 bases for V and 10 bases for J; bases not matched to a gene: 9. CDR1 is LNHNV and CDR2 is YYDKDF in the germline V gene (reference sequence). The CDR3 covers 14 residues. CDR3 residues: CATSTRQGGGKLFF. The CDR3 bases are TGTGCCACCAGCACCCGACAGGGAGGTGGAAAACTGTTTTTT. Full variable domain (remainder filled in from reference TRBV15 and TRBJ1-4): DAMVIQNPRYQVTQFGKPVTLSCSQTLNHNVMYWYQQKSSQAPKLLFHYYDKDFNNEADTPDNFQSRRPNTSFCFLDIRSPGLGDTAMYLCATSTRQGGGKLFFGSGTQLSVL.

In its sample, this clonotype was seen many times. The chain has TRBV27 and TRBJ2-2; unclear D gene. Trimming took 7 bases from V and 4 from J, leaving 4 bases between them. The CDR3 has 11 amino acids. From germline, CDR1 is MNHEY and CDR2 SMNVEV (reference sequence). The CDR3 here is CASTSTGELFF. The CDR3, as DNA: TGTGCCAGCACCAGCACCGGGGAGCTGTTTTTT.

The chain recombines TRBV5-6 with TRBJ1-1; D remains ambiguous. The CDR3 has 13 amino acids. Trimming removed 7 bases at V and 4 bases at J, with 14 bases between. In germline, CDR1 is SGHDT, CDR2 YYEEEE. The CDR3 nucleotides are TGTGCCAGCGGCCCCCGGCTGATCACTGAAGCTTTCTTT. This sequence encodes CASGPRLITEAFF.

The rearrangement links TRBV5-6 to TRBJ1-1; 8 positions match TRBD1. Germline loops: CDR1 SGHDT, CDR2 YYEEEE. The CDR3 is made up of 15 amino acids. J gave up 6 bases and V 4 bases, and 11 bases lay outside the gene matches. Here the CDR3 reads CASSLIDRGVSEAFF. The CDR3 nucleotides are TGTGCCAGCAGCCTAATCGACAGGGGAGTGTCTGAAGCTTTCTTT.

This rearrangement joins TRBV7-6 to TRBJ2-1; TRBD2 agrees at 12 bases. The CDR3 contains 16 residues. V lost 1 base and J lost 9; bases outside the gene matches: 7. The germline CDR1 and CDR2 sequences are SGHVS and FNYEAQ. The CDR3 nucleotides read TGTGCCAGCAGCTTAGGGACTAGCGGGGCCCTTGGTGAGCAGTTCTTC. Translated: CASSLGTSGALGEQFF.

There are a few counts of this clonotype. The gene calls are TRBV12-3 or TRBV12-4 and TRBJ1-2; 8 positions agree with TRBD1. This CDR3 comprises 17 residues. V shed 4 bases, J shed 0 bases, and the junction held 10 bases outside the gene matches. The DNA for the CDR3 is TGTGCCAGCAGTTCCCCGACAGGGGCCACTGCTAACTATGGCTACACCTTC. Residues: CASSSPTGATANYGYTF.

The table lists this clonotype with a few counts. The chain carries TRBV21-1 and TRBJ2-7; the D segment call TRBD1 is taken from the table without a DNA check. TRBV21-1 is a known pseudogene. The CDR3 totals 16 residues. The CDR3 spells CASSKAMGGRSYEQYF. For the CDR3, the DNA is TGTGCCAGCAGCAAAGCAATGGGGGGACGGTCCTACGAGCAGTACTTC.

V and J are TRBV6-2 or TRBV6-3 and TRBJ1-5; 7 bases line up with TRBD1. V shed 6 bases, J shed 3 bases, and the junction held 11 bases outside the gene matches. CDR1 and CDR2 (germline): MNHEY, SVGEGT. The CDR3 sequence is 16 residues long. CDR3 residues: CASRGILQGDNQPQHF. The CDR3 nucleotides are TGTGCCAGCAGGGGAATTCTCCAGGGGGACAATCAGCCCCAGCATTTT.

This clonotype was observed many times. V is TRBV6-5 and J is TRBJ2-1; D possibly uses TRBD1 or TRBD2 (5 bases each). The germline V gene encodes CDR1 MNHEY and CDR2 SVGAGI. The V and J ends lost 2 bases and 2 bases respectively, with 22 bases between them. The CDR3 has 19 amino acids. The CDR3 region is CASSYGLRDALRTYNEQFF. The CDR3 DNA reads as TGTGCCAGCAGTTACGGTCTACGGGACGCGCTGAGAACCTACAATGAGCAGTTCTTC.

CDR3 sequence (DNA): TGTGCCAGCAGCCCACAGGGACGGAGCACAGATACGCAGTATTTT. Protein sequence: CASSPQGRSTDTQYF. This sequence joins TRBV7-3 and TRBJ2-3; maybe TRBD1 (6 bases). The V end lost 5 bases, the J end lost 0 bases, and 12 bases lay between the germline ends. Germline lookup yields CDR1 SGHTA and CDR2 FQGTGA. The CDR3 has 15 amino acids.

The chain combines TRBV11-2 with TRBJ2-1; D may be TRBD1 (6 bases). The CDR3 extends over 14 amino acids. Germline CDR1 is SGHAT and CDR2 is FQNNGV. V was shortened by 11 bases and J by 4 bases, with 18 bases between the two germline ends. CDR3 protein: CASIRDTAYNEQFF. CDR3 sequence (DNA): TGTGCCTCCATCCGGGACACGGCTTACAATGAGCAGTTCTTC. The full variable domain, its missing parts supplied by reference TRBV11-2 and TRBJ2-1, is EAGVAQSPRYKIIEKRQSVAFWCNPISGHATLYWYQQILGQGPKLLIQFQNNGVVDDSQLPKDRFSAERLKGVDSTLKIQPAKLEDSAVYLCASIRDTAYNEQFFGPGTRLTVL.

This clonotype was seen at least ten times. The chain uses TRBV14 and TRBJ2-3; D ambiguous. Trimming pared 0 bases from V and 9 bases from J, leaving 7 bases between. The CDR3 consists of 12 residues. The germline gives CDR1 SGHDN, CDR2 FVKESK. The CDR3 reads CASSQDTVTQYF. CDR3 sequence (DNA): TGTGCCAGCAGCCAAGACACGGTAACGCAGTATTTT.

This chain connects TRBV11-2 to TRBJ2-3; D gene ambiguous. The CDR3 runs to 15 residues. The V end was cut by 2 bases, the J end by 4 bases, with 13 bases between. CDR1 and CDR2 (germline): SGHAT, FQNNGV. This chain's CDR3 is CASSLYGINSDTQYF. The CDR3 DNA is TGTGCCAGCAGCTTATATGGGATAAATTCAGATACGCAGTATTTT.

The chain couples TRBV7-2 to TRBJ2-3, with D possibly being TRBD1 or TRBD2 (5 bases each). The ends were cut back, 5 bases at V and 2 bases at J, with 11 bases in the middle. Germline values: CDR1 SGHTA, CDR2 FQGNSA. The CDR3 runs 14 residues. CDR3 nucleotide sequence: TGTGCCAGCAGCCTAGGGACCGTCACAGATACGCAGTATTTT. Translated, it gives CASSLGTVTDTQYF.

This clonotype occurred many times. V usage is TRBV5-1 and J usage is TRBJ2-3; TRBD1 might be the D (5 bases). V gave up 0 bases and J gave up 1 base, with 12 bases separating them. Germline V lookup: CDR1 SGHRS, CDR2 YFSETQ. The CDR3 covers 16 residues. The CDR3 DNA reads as TGCGCCAGCAGCTTGGTGCCAGGGTCGGGCACAGATACGCAGTATTTT. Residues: CASSLVPGSGTDTQYF.

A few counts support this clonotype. For the CDR3, the DNA is TGTGCCAGCAGCCCGCAGGAGACGAACACCGGGGAGCTGTTTTTT. This codes for CASSPQETNTGELFF. The chain uses TRBV3-1 and TRBJ2-2; D is ambiguous. Germline V CDR1 and CDR2: LGHDT, YNNKEL (reference sequence). V was clipped by 4 bases and J by 0 bases, with 9 bases between them. There are 15 residues in the CDR3.

The CDR3 DNA sequence: TGCGCCAGCAGCCAAACCCCAACGGGCTACGAGCAGTACTTC. Encoded protein: CASSQTPTGYEQYF. The V and J genes are TRBV4-3 and TRBJ2-7, with D uncertain. Germline lookup yields CDR1 LGHNA and CDR2 YSLEER. This CDR3 comprises 14 residues. V lost 2 bases to trimming and J lost 3 bases, with 11 bases between them.

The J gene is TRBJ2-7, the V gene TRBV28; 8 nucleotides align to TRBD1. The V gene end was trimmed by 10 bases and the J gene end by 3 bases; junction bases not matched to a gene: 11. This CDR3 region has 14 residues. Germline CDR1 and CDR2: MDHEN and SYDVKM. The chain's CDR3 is CATSRQGINYEQYF. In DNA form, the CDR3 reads TGTGCCACTTCGAGACAGGGGATTAACTACGAGCAGTACTTC.

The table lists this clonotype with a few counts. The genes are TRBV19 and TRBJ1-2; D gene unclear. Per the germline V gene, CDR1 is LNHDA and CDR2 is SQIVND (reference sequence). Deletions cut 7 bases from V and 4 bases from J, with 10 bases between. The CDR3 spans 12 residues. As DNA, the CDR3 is TGTGCCAGTACCGAGACAAGCTATGGCTACACCTTC. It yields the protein CASTETSYGYTF. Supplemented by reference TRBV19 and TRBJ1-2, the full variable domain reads DGGITQSPKYLFRKEGQNVTLSCEQNLNHDAMYWYRQDPGQGLRLIYYSQIVNDFQKGDIAEGYSVSREKKESFPLTVTSAQKNPTAFYLCASTETSYGYTFGSGTRLTVV.

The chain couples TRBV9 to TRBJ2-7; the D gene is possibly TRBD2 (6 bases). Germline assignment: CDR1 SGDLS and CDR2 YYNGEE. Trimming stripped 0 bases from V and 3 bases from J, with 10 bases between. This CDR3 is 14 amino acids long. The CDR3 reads CASSVDGGNYEQYF. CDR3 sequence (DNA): TGTGCCAGCAGCGTAGACGGAGGGAACTACGAGCAGTACTTC.